Following are 17 T cell receptor beta chains from one sample sequenced in a study of blood T cell repertoires in COVID-19. The repertoire was sequenced with immunoSEQ multiplex PCR; TCRdb's copy has only in-frame clones and lacks some. Among some 340,000 clones listed, 85% were seen once. Sequencing was done on a sample of peripheral blood. These receptors came from a young woman with acute or convalescent COVID-19.

The V gene is TRBV18, the J gene TRBJ2-7; TRBD2 agrees at 11 bases. The J segment lost 5 bases and the V segment lost 3 bases, leaving 15 bases of the junction unmatched. The CDR3 consists of 18 residues. The germline V gene has CDR1 KGHSH and CDR2 LQKENI. In DNA, the CDR3 is TGTGCCAGCTCACCCATCCCGGTACTAGCGGGAGTTAGAAACGAGCAGTACTTC. Its protein product is CASSPIPVLAGVRNEQYF.

V and J are TRBV21-1 and TRBJ2-1; TRBD1, the table's D call, lacks a check against the DNA. TRBV21-1 is termed a pseudogene. CDR3 length: 15 amino acids. The CDR3 sequence: CASSKDPPATGEQFF. The CDR3 DNA sequence: TGTGCCAGCAGCAAGGACCCCCCCGCCACAGGGGAGCAGTTCTTC.

DNA of the CDR3: TGTGCCAGCAGCTTTGGGGGGGAGTATGGTAATGAGCAGTTCTTC. Its protein is CASSFGGEYGNEQFF. The V call is TRBV7-3, the J call TRBJ2-1, with 7 bases matching TRBD2. The germline gives CDR1 SGHTA, CDR2 FQGTGA. The CDR3 covers 15 residues. J lost 7 bases, V lost 3 bases, and 9 bases had no gene match.

V gene TRBV5-6 combines with J gene TRBJ2-5, with 9 bases identical to TRBD1. J gave up 4 bases and V 2 bases, and 3 bases lay outside the gene matches. The germline gives CDR1 SGHDT, CDR2 YYEEEE. This CDR3 has 14 residues. CDR3 sequence: CASSFGTGPETQYF. The DNA for the CDR3 is TGTGCCAGCAGCTTCGGGACAGGGCCAGAGACCCAGTACTTC.

The chain has TRBV24-1 and TRBJ1-5; D ambiguous. Germline V gene data show CDR1 as KGHDR and CDR2 as SFDVKD. V was pared by 1 base and J by 7 bases, with 7 bases between. There are 13 residues in the CDR3. CDR3 sequence: CATSDLGGQPQHF. In nucleotides, the CDR3 is TGTGCCACCAGTGATTTAGGAGGCCAGCCCCAGCATTTT.

This clone occurred a few times. The chain recombines TRBV19 with TRBJ1-2, with D uncertain. The CDR3 runs to 13 residues. Germline V gene lookup returns CDR1 LNHDA and CDR2 SQIVND (reference sequence). The V gene lost 5 bases and the J gene lost 4 bases, with 11 bases spanning the gap. CDR3 residues: CASSVDFRYGYTF. The CDR3 DNA reads TGTGCCAGTAGTGTGGACTTTCGCTATGGCTACACCTTC.

The chain combines TRBV7-8 with TRBJ1-1; D uncertain. The CDR3 runs to 13 residues. Germline V gives CDR1 SGHVS, CDR2 FQNEAQ. The V end lost 3 bases, the J end lost 2 bases, and 7 bases lay between the germline ends. The CDR3 nucleotides read TGTGCCAGCAGCTTCACGGTTAACACTGAAGCTTTCTTT. Translated: CASSFTVNTEAFF.

The chain recombines TRBV7-2 with TRBJ2-7, with D hard to call. The CDR3 has 14 amino acids. The germline V gene encodes CDR1 SGHTA and CDR2 FQGNSA. Trimming took off 1 base at V and 0 bases at J, with 7 bases between the two ends. The CDR3, as DNA: TGTGCCAGCAGCTTAGATTGGAGCTCCTACGAGCAGTACTTC. Its translation: CASSLDWSSYEQYF.

This chain links TRBV30 with TRBJ1-6; D is unclear. The V end was cut by 5 bases, the J end by 5 bases, with 10 bases between. This CDR3 is built from 13 residues. Germline CDR1 and CDR2: GTSNPN and SVGIG (reference sequence). CDR3 nucleotide sequence: TGTGCCTGGCAAGACTCAGATAATTCACCCCTCCACTTT. It yields the protein CAWQDSDNSPLHF. Full variable domain (missing parts from reference TRBV30 and TRBJ1-6): SQTIHQWPATLVQPVGSPLSLECTVEGTSNPNLYWYRQAAGRGLQLLFYSVGIGQISSEVPQNLSASRPQDRQFILSSKKLLLSDSGFYLCAWQDSDNSPLHFGNGTRLTVT.

The chain couples TRBV5-1 to TRBJ2-2; TRBD2 agrees at 11 bases. V dropped 1 base and J dropped 6; count of bases not matched to a gene: 2. Germline V gene lookup returns CDR1 SGHRS and CDR2 YFSETQ. There are 15 residues in the CDR3. As DNA, the CDR3 is TGCGCCAGCAGCTTGACTAGCGGGAGTTCCGGGGAGCTGTTTTTT. Its protein is CASSLTSGSSGELFF. The variable domain in full, with the rest retrieved from reference TRBV5-1 and TRBJ2-2, is KAGVTQTPRYLIKTRGQQVTLSCSPISGHRSVSWYQQTPGQGLQFLFEYFSETQRNKGNFPGRFSGRQFSNSRSEMNVSTLELGDSALYLCASSLTSGSSGELFFGEGSRLTVL.

V usage is TRBV10-1 and J usage is TRBJ2-3; tentatively, D is TRBD2 (6 bases). The V gene lost 8 bases and the J gene lost 0 bases, with 18 bases spanning the gap. CDR3 size: 16 residues. Germline CDR1 WNHNN, CDR2 SYGVQD (reference sequence). CDR3 sequence: CASCQGGTASTDTQYF. The CDR3 nucleotides read TGCGCCAGCTGCCAGGGAGGAACCGCTAGCACAGATACGCAGTATTTT.

This clone is a singleton in its sample. The genes are TRBV10-3 and TRBJ1-2, with 8 bases aligning to TRBD1. The ends lost 8 bases at V and 8 bases at J; junction bases unmatched: 10. CDR1 and CDR2 (germline): ENHRY, SYGVKD. CDR3 length equals 13 residues. The CDR3 DNA is TGTGCCATCTCCCTCCAGGGGGCGAGGGGCTACACCTTC. Translation: CAISLQGARGYTF.

In DNA form, the CDR3 reads TGTGCCAGCAGCCCTTCCGGGACAGGAACACAAAAACTGTTTTTT. Protein product: CASSPSGTGTQKLFF. J is TRBJ1-4 and V is TRBV9; 8 nucleotides match TRBD1. The CDR3 sequence is 15 residues long. CDR1 and CDR2 (germline): SGDLS, YYNGEE. The ends lost 4 bases at V and 9 bases at J; junction bases unmatched: 11.

The gene calls are TRBV7-9 and TRBJ2-1, with D possibly matching TRBD2 (7 bases). The V gene lost 1 base and the J gene lost 6 bases, with 13 bases spanning the gap. CDR1 is SEHNR and CDR2 is FQNEAQ in the germline V gene (reference sequence). This CDR3 region has 15 residues. DNA of the CDR3: TGTGCCAGCAGCTTAGGCTGGGGAGGGGGCAATGAGCAGTTCTTC. It specifies CASSLGWGGGNEQFF. Based on the CDR3 plus reference TRBV7-9 and TRBJ2-1, the full variable domain is DTGVSQNPRHKITKRGQNVTFRCDPISEHNRLYWYRQTLGQGPEFLTYFQNEAQLEKSRLLSDRFSAERPKGSFSTLEIQRTEQGDSAMYLCASSLGWGGGNEQFFGPGTRLTVL.

This chain connects TRBV3-1 (or the pseudogene TRBV3-2) to TRBJ1-6; D uncertain. Germline assignment: CDR1 LGHDT and CDR2 YNNKEL (reference sequence). CDR3 size: 17 residues. The V gene lost 0 bases and the J gene lost 0 bases, with 9 bases spanning the gap. The CDR3 DNA sequence: TGTGCCAGCAGCCAAGAGATTCGGAGCTCCTATAATTCACCCCTCCACTTT. It encodes CASSQEIRSSYNSPLHF.

V gene TRBV28 combines with J gene TRBJ2-3; 9 bases agree with TRBD1. With V trimmed by 4 bases and J by 11 bases, 25 bases remained unmatched. This CDR3 comprises 19 residues. The germline CDR1 and CDR2 sequences are MDHEN and SYDVKM. DNA of the CDR3: TGTGCCAGCAGTTCCGCGGGGCAATACAGGGGGCGTGGTGGGCGTTGGCAGTATTTT. Its translation: CASSSAGQYRGRGGRWQYF.

This clone was seen a handful of times. This chain uses TRBV2 with TRBJ2-7; the match to TRBD1 covers 9 bases. The germline V gene encodes CDR1 SNHLY and CDR2 FYNNEI. The CDR3 is 15 amino acids. V was clipped by 5 bases and J by 5 bases; unmatched bases: 10. This chain's CDR3 is CASSTQPGQGNEQYF. The CDR3 DNA reads TGTGCCAGCAGTACCCAACCGGGACAGGGAAACGAGCAGTACTTC.